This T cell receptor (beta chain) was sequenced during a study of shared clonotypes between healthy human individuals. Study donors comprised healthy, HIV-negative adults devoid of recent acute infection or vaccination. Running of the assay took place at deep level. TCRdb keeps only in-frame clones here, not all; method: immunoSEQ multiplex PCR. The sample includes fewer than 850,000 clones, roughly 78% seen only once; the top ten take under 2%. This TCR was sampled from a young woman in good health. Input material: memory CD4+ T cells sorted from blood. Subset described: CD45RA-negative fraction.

CDR3 sequence: CASSFSGTTGEQYF. The CDR3 DNA follows: TGTGCCAGCAGTTTCTCGGGAACCACGGGCGAGCAGTACTTC. The rearrangement joins TRBV28 to TRBJ2-7, with a tentative D call TRBD2 (5 bases). In germline, CDR1 is MDHEN, CDR2 SYDVKM. Deletions cut 3 bases from V and 6 bases from J, with 15 bases between. CDR3 size: 14 residues.